A single sample gave rise to the 25 T cell receptor beta chains below, sequenced in a study of shared clonotypes between healthy human individuals. Profiled with immunoSEQ multiplex PCR; TCRdb holds only in-frame clones, not every one. The sample lists some 2,000,000 clones, about 95% occurring once. Sequenced: naive CD4+ T cells sorted from blood. Subset: CD45RA+ positively selected. These receptor sequences come from a man younger than 30 in good health.

The chain links TRBV2 to TRBJ1-5; D remains ambiguous. This CDR3 spans 16 amino acids. V lost 2 bases, J lost 4 bases, and 15 bases lay in between. CDR1 and CDR2 from the germline V gene are SNHLY and FYNNEI. The CDR3 DNA follows: TGTGCCAGCAGTGAACCCTGGCAGATAGTAAATCAGCCCCAGCATTTT. Protein: CASSEPWQIVNQPQHF.

The V and J genes are TRBV5-1 and TRBJ1-2; 10 bases agree with TRBD1. Trimming cost V 7 bases and J 8 bases; bases outside gene matches: 11. In germline, CDR1 is SGHRS, CDR2 YFSETQ. The CDR3 extends over 14 amino acids. Here the CDR3 reads CASEATGGARGYTF. In DNA, the CDR3 is TGCGCCAGCGAGGCGACAGGGGGCGCACGCGGCTACACCTTC.

The chain joins TRBV6-6 to TRBJ2-7; D call uncertain. Per the germline V gene, CDR1 is MNHNY and CDR2 is SVGAGI (reference sequence). V was cut by 0 bases and J by 7 bases, with 7 bases left in between. The CDR3 spans 12 residues. CDR3: CASSYSDQEQYF. CDR3 in DNA: TGTGCCAGCAGTTACTCCGACCAGGAGCAGTACTTC.

This chain joins TRBV10-3 and TRBJ2-7; no reliable D call. Per the germline V gene, CDR1 is ENHRY and CDR2 is SYGVKD. The V end was cut by 0 bases, the J end by 6 bases, with 6 bases between. CDR3 length: 12 amino acids. The chain's CDR3 is CAISESEIEQYF. The CDR3 region has the DNA TGTGCCATCAGTGAGTCCGAGATCGAGCAGTACTTC.

V gene TRBV29-1 combines with J gene TRBJ1-1; 7 nucleotides align to TRBD1. The CDR3 totals 10 residues. Germline V gene sequence: CDR1 SQVTM, CDR2 ANQGSEA. The junction had 5 bases not matched to a gene; V was cut back by 6 bases and J by 10 bases. CDR3 coding DNA: TGCAGCGTCCAGGGGGGCGCAGCTTTCTTT. Translating it yields CSVQGGAAFF.

V usage is TRBV5-1 and J usage is TRBJ1-1, with a possible D match to TRBD1 (5 bases). The CDR3 runs to 13 residues. The V gene's germline CDR1 is SGHRS and CDR2 YFSETQ. V dropped 5 bases and J dropped 1 base, with 9 bases sitting between them. DNA of the CDR3: TGCGCCAGCAGTAAACAGGAGAACACTGAAGCTTTCTTT. Translation gives CASSKQENTEAFF.

This rearrangement joins TRBV11-2 to TRBJ2-5, with TRBD2 matching 8 bases. Germline CDR1 is SGHAT and CDR2 is FQNNGV. The CDR3 length is 15 residues. V lost 3 bases and J lost 4; bases outside the gene matches: 7. CDR3 bases: TGTGCCAGCAGCTTGGACGGGAGGGAAGGAGAGACCCAGTACTTC. Its translation is CASSLDGREGETQYF.

The rearrangement joins TRBV6-1 to TRBJ2-7; unclear D gene. The V gene's germline CDR1 is MNHNS and CDR2 SASEGT. CDR3 length: 12 residues. V was pared by 5 bases and J by 9 bases, with 14 bases between. CDR3 protein: CASSSLSLGQYF. The CDR3 DNA reads TGTGCCAGCAGTTCGTTATCCCTTGGGCAGTACTTC.

The genes are TRBV2 and TRBJ1-4; TRBD1 is a possible D gene (6 bases). The CDR3 length is 15 residues. Germline V gene lookup returns CDR1 SNHLY and CDR2 FYNNEI. Trimming pared 6 bases from V and 3 bases from J, leaving 14 bases between. In DNA, the CDR3 is TGTGCCAGCAGGGCGTGGGACATGGCTAATGAAAAACTGTTTTTT. Its protein product is CASRAWDMANEKLFF.

V and J are TRBV5-4 and TRBJ2-3, with 7 bases matching TRBD1. V dropped 0 bases and J dropped 0; count of bases not matched to a gene: 1. The CDR3 sequence is 15 residues long. The germline gives CDR1 SGHNT, CDR2 YYREEE (reference sequence). The CDR3 sequence is CASSLVTGSTDTQYF. Here the CDR3 DNA reads TGTGCCAGCAGCTTGGTGACAGGGAGCACAGATACGCAGTATTTT.

V and J are TRBV30 and TRBJ1-5; D perhaps matches TRBD1 (6 bases). From germline, CDR1 is GTSNPN and CDR2 SVGIG (reference sequence). V was pared by 0 bases and J by 1 base, with 13 bases between. This CDR3 contains 16 residues. This chain's CDR3 is CAWSVREGGSNQPQHF. The CDR3 DNA reads as TGTGCCTGGAGTGTACGGGAGGGGGGCAGCAATCAGCCCCAGCATTTT.

This chain uses TRBV11-2 with TRBJ2-7; D is uncertain. Per the germline V gene, CDR1 is SGHAT and CDR2 is FQNNGV. The V gene lost 2 bases and the J gene lost 3 bases, with 5 bases spanning the gap. The CDR3 is made up of 12 amino acids. The CDR3 is CASSLRIYEQYF. CDR3 coding DNA: TGTGCCAGCAGCTTACGGATCTACGAGCAGTACTTC. Filled out from reference TRBV11-2 and TRBJ2-7, the complete variable domain reads EAGVAQSPRYKIIEKRQSVAFWCNPISGHATLYWYQQILGQGPKLLIQFQNNGVVDDSQLPKDRFSAERLKGVDSTLKIQPAKLEDSAVYLCASSLRIYEQYFGPGTRLTVT.

The table lists this clone with many counts. The chain employs TRBV2 and TRBJ2-7, with 10 nucleotides matching TRBD1. The CDR3 spans 16 residues. Trimming took 6 bases from V and 4 from J; bases not matched to a gene: 12. CDR1 SNHLY and CDR2 FYNNEI come from the germline V gene. In DNA form, the CDR3 reads TGTGCCAGCAGAGCTAGGGACAGGGGAGGGTATTACGAGCAGTACTTC. Its protein is CASRARDRGGYYEQYF.

This chain connects TRBV6-5 to TRBJ2-7; TRBD1 might be the D (6 bases). Germline assignment: CDR1 MNHEY and CDR2 SVGAGI. V was shortened by 5 bases and J by 4 bases, with 18 bases between the two germline ends. CDR3 size: 15 residues. CDR3 in amino acids: CASSRTGFKGYEQYF. Written as DNA, the CDR3 is TGTGCCAGCAGTCGAACAGGGTTTAAGGGATACGAGCAGTACTTC.

J is TRBJ2-2 and V is TRBV5-1; no reliable D call. The CDR3 sequence is 14 residues long. The V gene lost 4 bases and the J gene lost 3 bases, with 10 bases spanning the gap. Germline lookup yields CDR1 SGHRS and CDR2 YFSETQ. CDR3 region: CASSSRLDTGELFF. CDR3 in DNA: TGCGCCAGCAGCAGTAGACTTGACACCGGGGAGCTGTTTTTT.

The rearrangement uses TRBV7-2 and TRBJ1-6, with 10 bases matching TRBD1. J gave up 8 bases and V 0 bases, and 4 bases lay outside the gene matches. This CDR3 has 16 amino acids. Germline V CDR1 and CDR2: SGHTA, FQGNSA. CDR3 loop: CASSLAGTGVHSPLHF. CDR3 DNA: TGTGCCAGCAGCTTAGCGGGGACAGGGGTGCATTCACCCCTCCACTTT. The complete variable domain, with remaining parts taken from reference TRBV7-2 and TRBJ1-6, reads GAGVSQSPSNKVTEKGKDVELRCDPISGHTALYWYRQSLGQGLEFLIYFQGNSAPDKSGLPSDRFSAERTGGSVSTLTIQRTQQEDSAVYLCASSLAGTGVHSPLHFGNGTRLTVT.

In DNA form, the CDR3 reads TGTGCCAGCAGCTCCGATCCATTCTATGGCTACACCTTC. This encodes CASSSDPFYGYTF. The rearrangement joins TRBV5-6 to TRBJ1-2; D is unclear. Trimming stripped 3 bases from V and 4 bases from J, with 10 bases between. The CDR3 totals 13 residues. Germline V lookup: CDR1 SGHDT, CDR2 YYEEEE.

The count of this clone is one. This chain joins TRBV30 and TRBJ2-5; 11 bases match TRBD2. This CDR3 is built from 18 residues. Germline CDR1 and CDR2: GTSNPN and SVGIG (reference sequence). Germline trimming cut 1 base from V and 5 bases from J; bases unmatched to any gene: 15. The CDR3 loop reads CAWSGSRTSGLSGETQYF. The CDR3 nucleotides read TGTGCCTGGAGTGGATCCAGGACTAGCGGGCTCTCCGGGGAGACCCAGTACTTC.

The chain couples TRBV7-2 to TRBJ1-2; possibly TRBD1 for D (5 bases). Germline assignment: CDR1 SGHTA and CDR2 FQGNSA. V lost 5 bases and J 4 bases, leaving 11 bases between the germline ends. The CDR3 contains 13 residues. In DNA form, the CDR3 reads TGTGCCAGCAGCCCTTTTACAGGCTATGGCTACACCTTC. Protein: CASSPFTGYGYTF.

This chain joins TRBV7-2 and TRBJ1-5, with TRBD1 identical over 11 bases. The CDR3 loop spans 16 amino acids. The germline gives CDR1 SGHTA, CDR2 FQGNSA. Unmatched junction bases numbered 10, after V lost 6 bases and J lost 6 bases. The CDR3 nucleotides read TGTGCCAGCAGTTGGTCCGGGACAGGGGGTTTTCAGCCCCAGCATTTT. Encoded protein: CASSWSGTGGFQPQHF.

This sequence joins TRBV11-2 and TRBJ2-5; TRBD2 matches 10 bases. The CDR3 contains 16 residues. V lost 6 bases to trimming and J lost 0 bases; unmatched junction nucleotides: 7. Germline loops: CDR1 SGHAT, CDR2 FQNNGV. CDR3 sequence: CASRRGSGGYQETQYF. CDR3 bases: TGTGCCAGCAGGAGGGGTAGCGGGGGGTACCAAGAGACCCAGTACTTC.

This sequence joins TRBV30 and TRBJ1-5, with D perhaps matching TRBD1 (5 bases). Germline CDR1 GTSNPN, CDR2 SVGIG (reference sequence). With 1 base removed from V and 4 bases from J, the gap between germline ends came to 11 bases. This CDR3 has 14 residues. CDR3: CAWSAGSRNQPQHF. The CDR3 DNA reads TGTGCCTGGAGTGCAGGGTCTCGGAATCAGCCCCAGCATTTT.

This rearrangement joins TRBV7-9 to TRBJ2-7, with 9 bases fitting TRBD2. Germline-derived CDR1 and CDR2 are SEHNR and FQNEAQ (reference sequence). CDR3 length: 16 amino acids. Trimming took 3 bases from V and 2 from J; bases not matched to a gene: 8. In DNA, the CDR3 is TGTGCCAGCAGCTTCGGGGTAGCGGGGGTCCCCTACGAGCAGTACTTC. Protein product: CASSFGVAGVPYEQYF.

For this clone: Other nucleotide sequences in the sample specify the same CDR3. The chain combines TRBV5-1 with TRBJ2-2; D is possibly TRBD1 (6 bases). Germline V gene data show CDR1 as SGHRS and CDR2 as YFSETQ. Trimming removed 0 bases from V and 2 bases from J, with 8 bases in between. The CDR3 totals 15 residues. The CDR3 DNA follows: TGCGCCAGCAGCTTGGGGACAGCTAACACCGGGGAGCTGTTTTTT. Translating gives CASSLGTANTGELFF.

The chain carries TRBV29-1 and TRBJ1-3; no reliable D call. Germline lookup yields CDR1 SQVTM and CDR2 ANQGSEA. This CDR3 is 11 amino acids long. CDR3 DNA sequence: TGCAGTCATACATCTGGAAACACCATATATTTT. Its protein is CSHTSGNTIYF.